Each of the 30 T cell receptor beta chains below was sequenced from the same sample in a study of Ad26.COV2.S vaccination and SARS-CoV-2 variants. Specified treatment: about 20 received Ad26.COV2.S at low or high dose, single or two shots; roughly five received placebo; per-sample allocation not given. Material that was analyzed had been drawn on day 63 after the first vaccine or placebo injection. Generated by immunoSEQ multiplex PCR, the TCRdb table keeps only in-frame clones and is missing some. The sample yields hundreds of thousands of clones, around 90% seen once. Material: peripheral blood, obtained in a trial of Ad26.COV2.S vaccine versus placebo. All receptors derive from a person aged 18-60 years who received the Ad26.COV2.S COVID-19 vaccine or a placebo.

This chain connects TRBV2 to TRBJ1-1; the D is unclear. Between the trimmed V and J ends, which lost 1 base and 10 bases, there was a span of 16 bases. Germline V gives CDR1 SNHLY, CDR2 FYNNEI. The CDR3 runs 14 residues. DNA of the CDR3: TGTGCCAGCAGTGAAGTGACCCTCTCCCTGGGAGCTTTCTTT. It yields the protein CASSEVTLSLGAFF.

This chain joins TRBV5-4 and TRBJ2-3, with a weak D call TRBD2 (6 bases). V shed 4 bases and J shed 10 bases, with 22 bases lying between them. The V gene's germline CDR1 is SGHNT and CDR2 YYREEE (reference sequence). CDR3 length: 15 amino acids. For the CDR3, the DNA is TGTGCCAGCAGCCAGAGGACTACGGGAATGGGGGCGCAGTATTTT. Amino acids: CASSQRTTGMGAQYF.

This chain joins TRBV7-9 and TRBJ2-7, with TRBD1 identical over 7 bases. Losses at the gene ends were 1 base for V and 2 bases for J; bases not matched to a gene: 2. Germline-derived CDR1 and CDR2 are SEHNR and FQNEAQ (reference sequence). This CDR3 spans 14 amino acids. The CDR3 here is CASSLDRGAYEQYF. CDR3 DNA sequence: TGTGCCAGCAGCTTAGACAGGGGCGCCTACGAGCAGTACTTC.

This chain connects TRBV5-6 to TRBJ2-7, with 9 nucleotides matching TRBD2. V shed 2 bases, J shed 4 bases, and the junction held 7 bases outside the gene matches. The CDR3 runs 15 residues. The germline CDR1 and CDR2 sequences are SGHDT and YYEEEE. The CDR3 region is CASSFAPSGVYEQYF. As DNA, the CDR3 is TGTGCCAGCAGCTTCGCACCTAGCGGGGTGTACGAGCAGTACTTC.

The rearrangement joins TRBV7-3 to TRBJ2-5, with D possibly matching TRBD1 (6 bases). Deletions cut 1 base from V and 5 bases from J, with 14 bases between. CDR1 and CDR2 (germline): SGHTA, FQGTGA. The CDR3 extends over 15 amino acids. In DNA, the CDR3 is TGTGCCAGCAGCTTAAGCCGGGACACTGTCGAGACCCAGTACTTC. Translation gives CASSLSRDTVETQYF.

This clone was detected only a few times. CDR3 nucleotide sequence: TGCGCCAGCAGCTCCCAGACGACTAGCGGGATATCCACAGATACGCAGTATTTT. Translating it yields CASSSQTTSGISTDTQYF. The chain links TRBV5-1 to TRBJ2-3; 11 bases are shared with TRBD2. V was pared by 3 bases and J by 2 bases, with 11 bases of the junction left unmatched. This CDR3 has 18 residues. The V gene's germline CDR1 is SGHRS and CDR2 YFSETQ.

The rearrangement links TRBV11-3 to TRBJ2-3; weak D call: TRBD2 (5 bases). Deletions cut 5 bases from V and 4 bases from J, with 13 bases between. Germline CDR1 is SGHNT and CDR2 is YENEEA. The CDR3 spans 14 residues. The CDR3 loop is CASSVDGVADTQYF. CDR3 bases: TGTGCCAGCAGCGTTGACGGGGTGGCAGATACGCAGTATTTT. Full variable domain (remainder filled in from reference TRBV11-3 and TRBJ2-3): EAGVVQSPRYKIIEKKQPVAFWCNPISGHNTLYWYLQNLGQGPELLIRYENEEAVDDSQLPKDRFSAERLKGVDSTLKIQPAELGDSAVYLCASSVDGVADTQYFGPGTRLTVL.

This chain joins TRBV5-8 and TRBJ2-7; tentatively, D is TRBD1 (6 bases). The CDR3 extends over 15 amino acids. V lost 3 bases, J lost 2 bases, and 15 bases lay in between. Per the germline V gene, CDR1 is SGHTS and CDR2 is YDEGEE. The CDR3 here is CASSSPSGAAYEQYF. CDR3 nucleotide sequence: TGTGCCAGCAGCTCGCCCTCAGGGGCTGCCTACGAGCAGTACTTC.

This clone was counted a single time. The V call is TRBV28, the J call TRBJ1-2; 9 bases agree with TRBD1. V dropped 6 bases and J dropped 8; count of bases not matched to a gene: 7. Germline V gene sequence: CDR1 MDHEN, CDR2 SYDVKM. This CDR3 is built from 13 residues. CDR3 residues: CASSYTGGYGYTF. In DNA form, the CDR3 reads TGTGCCAGCAGCTATACAGGGGGCTACGGCTACACCTTC.

V usage is TRBV5-1 and J usage is TRBJ1-1; 11 bases are shared with TRBD1. From germline, CDR1 is SGHRS and CDR2 YFSETQ. After removal of 4 bases from V and 10 bases from J, the junction contained 24 bases not matched to a gene. This CDR3 is built from 19 residues. The CDR3 DNA is TGCGCCAGCAGCCCGGGACAGGGGGGCCTCCAATCGAAACTAGGTGGAGCTTTCTTT. Its protein product is CASSPGQGGLQSKLGGAFF.

A single count supports this clone. The chain carries TRBV4-1 and TRBJ2-7; D is perhaps TRBD1 or TRBD2 (6 bases each). V was clipped by 0 bases and J by 6 bases, with 18 bases between them. The CDR3 spans 16 residues. Germline CDR1 MGHRA, CDR2 YSYEKL. The CDR3 region is CASSQETGALVAEQYF. In DNA, the CDR3 is TGCGCCAGCAGCCAAGAAACGGGGGCTTTGGTCGCCGAGCAGTACTTC.

The chain carries TRBV7-8 and TRBJ2-7; D gene unclear. In germline, CDR1 is SGHVS, CDR2 FQNEAQ. V lost 5 bases to trimming and J lost 0 bases, with 5 bases between them. The CDR3 spans 12 residues. The DNA of the CDR3 is TGTGCCAGCAGCCGCAGCTCCTACGAGCAGTACTTC. Its translation is CASSRSSYEQYF.

The chain is built from TRBV7-2 and TRBJ2-1; no definite D call. V was trimmed by 5 bases and J by 6 bases, leaving 11 bases between them. Germline V gene data show CDR1 as SGHTA and CDR2 as FQGNSA. The CDR3 is 13 residues long. CDR3 loop: CASSPGQVNEQFF. The DNA for the CDR3 is TGTGCCAGCAGCCCAGGCCAAGTCAATGAGCAGTTCTTC.

The J gene is TRBJ2-7, the V gene TRBV4-1, with D hard to call. The CDR3 has 14 amino acids. The germline V gene encodes CDR1 MGHRA and CDR2 YSYEKL. V was shortened by 0 bases and J by 1 base, with 7 bases between the two germline ends. CDR3 sequence reads: CASSQELQSYEQYF. The CDR3 DNA sequence: TGCGCCAGCAGCCAAGAGTTGCAATCCTACGAGCAGTACTTC.

In its sample, this clone was seen once. The rearrangement uses TRBV4-3 and TRBJ1-4, with 8 bases lining up with TRBD1. The CDR3 has 16 amino acids. V shed 3 bases, J shed 8 bases, and the junction held 11 bases outside the gene matches. Germline loops: CDR1 LGHNA, CDR2 YSLEER. CDR3 loop: CASSHTSGGVGEKLFF. DNA for the CDR3: TGCGCCAGCAGCCACACTTCAGGGGGCGTAGGAGAAAAACTGTTTTTT.

The chain links TRBV5-1 to TRBJ1-2; D gene unclear. CDR1 SGHRS and CDR2 YFSETQ come from the germline V gene. Trimming shortened V by 3 bases and J by 0 bases, and 18 bases separated the two germline ends. This CDR3 has 17 residues. CDR3 residues: CASSSQPMAGTNYGYTF. The DNA for the CDR3 is TGCGCCAGCAGCTCCCAGCCGATGGCAGGAACTAACTATGGCTACACCTTC.

This clone occurred once. The V call is TRBV12-5, the J call TRBJ2-7; D remains unclear. The CDR3 is 13 amino acids. Germline V gene data show CDR1 as LGHNT and CDR2 as FRNRAP. V was cut by 2 bases and J by 7 bases, with 12 bases left in between. The CDR3 DNA sequence: TGTGCTAGTGGTTTGAGGTCCGGTGGAGAGCAGTACTTC. It encodes CASGLRSGGEQYF.

The V gene is TRBV19, the J gene TRBJ1-6; D is unclear. Deletions cut 7 bases from V and 7 bases from J, with 11 bases between. CDR3 length: 13 amino acids. Germline loops: CDR1 LNHDA, CDR2 SQIVND (reference sequence). The CDR3 region is CASNWAVNSPLHF. In DNA, the CDR3 is TGTGCCAGTAATTGGGCAGTCAATTCACCCCTCCACTTT.

The V call is TRBV7-9, the J call TRBJ1-3; D might be TRBD1 (6 bases). The CDR3 loop spans 15 amino acids. The germline gives CDR1 SEHNR, CDR2 FQNEAQ (reference sequence). Trimming removed 5 bases at V and 6 bases at J, with 17 bases between. CDR3 DNA: TGTGCCAGCAGCGATCCCGGACAGCTGGAAAACACCATATATTTT. This encodes CASSDPGQLENTIYF.

The rearrangement links TRBV5-1 to TRBJ2-3; TRBD1 might be the D (6 bases). V was cut by 0 bases and J by 6 bases, with 14 bases left in between. Germline V CDR1 and CDR2: SGHRS, YFSETQ. The CDR3 runs 15 residues. CDR3 coding DNA: TGCGCCAGCAGCTTGGCCGTGCAGGGGACCGATACGCAGTATTTT. Protein: CASSLAVQGTDTQYF.

V is TRBV29-1 and J is TRBJ1-1; no clear D gene. The V gene's germline CDR1 is SQVTM and CDR2 ANQGSEA. This CDR3 comprises 14 residues. The V end lost 4 bases, the J end lost 4 bases, and 16 bases lay between the germline ends. This CDR3 is CSVGESNLGTEAFF. CDR3 DNA sequence: TGCAGCGTTGGGGAATCAAACTTGGGCACTGAAGCTTTCTTT. The entire variable domain, with the rest obtained from reference TRBV29-1 and TRBJ1-1, is as follows: SAVISQKPSRDICQRGTSLTIQCQVDSQVTMMFWYRQQPGQSLTLIATANQGSEATYESGFVIDKFPISRPNLTFSTLTVSNMSPEDSSIYLCSVGESNLGTEAFFGQGTRLTVV.

The chain recombines TRBV2 with TRBJ2-4; D possibly uses TRBD1 or TRBD2 (6 bases each). Per germline, CDR1 SNHLY and CDR2 FYNNEI. This CDR3 contains 14 residues. V was trimmed by 11 bases and J by 1 base, leaving 15 bases between them. CDR3 nucleotides: TGTGCCGGGGGGCCAATGCGGGCCAAAAACATTCAGTACTTC. This gives the protein CAGGPMRAKNIQYF. The entire variable domain, with the rest obtained from reference TRBV2 and TRBJ2-4, is as follows: EPEVTQTPSHQVTQMGQEVILRCVPISNHLYFYWYRQILGQKVEFLVSFYNNEISEKSEIFDDQFSVERPDGSNFTLKIRSTKLEDSAMYFCAGGPMRAKNIQYFGAGTRLSVL.

The chain is built from TRBV9 and TRBJ1-1; 8 nucleotides match TRBD1. The CDR3 has 13 residues. V lost 2 bases and J lost 4; bases outside the gene matches: 1. Germline V gene data show CDR1 as SGDLS and CDR2 as YYNGEE. CDR3 amino acids: CASSVTGGTEAFF. In DNA form, the CDR3 reads TGTGCCAGCAGCGTCACAGGGGGCACTGAAGCTTTCTTT.

The table lists this clone with a count of one. The V call is TRBV27, the J call TRBJ1-5; D is unresolved. This CDR3 is built from 16 residues. Per germline, CDR1 MNHEY and CDR2 SMNVEV (reference sequence). V lost 1 base, J lost 0 bases, and 10 bases lay in between. Here the CDR3 reads CASSLFSTNSNQPQHF. In DNA, the CDR3 is TGTGCCAGCAGTTTATTCTCCACAAATAGCAATCAGCCCCAGCATTTT.

The chain has TRBV4-1 and TRBJ2-3; D tentatively fits TRBD1 or TRBD2 (6 bases each). The CDR3 consists of 15 residues. Germline loops: CDR1 MGHRA, CDR2 YSYEKL. Trimming took 4 bases from V and 6 from J, leaving 17 bases between them. DNA of the CDR3: TGCGCCAGCAGCCCTAAAGGGGGGTCCGCGGATACGCAGTATTTT. Residues: CASSPKGGSADTQYF.

This clone showed up just a few times. This rearrangement joins TRBV19 to TRBJ1-5; D is unclear. This CDR3 contains 16 residues. Deletions cut 1 base from V and 9 bases from J, with 19 bases between. CDR1 is LNHDA and CDR2 is SQIVND in the germline V gene (reference sequence). CDR3 coding DNA: TGTGCCAGTAGTATAGCCGGGCGGGGTCCCGTGCGGCCCCAGCATTTT. Translating gives CASSIAGRGPVRPQHF.

The chain uses TRBV5-4 and TRBJ1-5; D gene ambiguous. The length of the CDR3 is 13 residues. Looked up from germline, CDR1 is SGHNT and CDR2 is YYREEE (reference sequence). The V and J ends lost 0 bases and 4 bases respectively, with 5 bases between them. CDR3 in DNA: TGTGCCAGCAGCTTGGGGGAGAATCAGCCCCAGCATTTT. Its translation is CASSLGENQPQHF.

The chain employs TRBV5-1 and TRBJ2-7; tentative D call: TRBD1 (6 bases). Germline-derived CDR1 and CDR2 are SGHRS and YFSETQ. Trimming removed 3 bases from V and 4 bases from J, with 11 bases in between. There are 13 residues in the CDR3. The CDR3 DNA sequence: TGCGCCAGCAGCTCTACAGGGCTATACGAGCAGTACTTC. This gives the protein CASSSTGLYEQYF.

The chain has TRBV7-3 and TRBJ2-2; perhaps D is TRBD1 or TRBD2 (6 bases each). CDR3 length equals 15 residues. Germline assignment: CDR1 SGHTA and CDR2 FQGTGA. Trimming took 4 bases from V and 4 from J, leaving 13 bases between them. The CDR3 nucleotides are TGTGCCAGCAGCTCCCGGACGGGGGCCACCGGGGAGCTGTTTTTT. The encoded protein is CASSSRTGATGELFF.

V and J are TRBV6-5 and TRBJ1-1; TRBD1 matches at 8 bases. Trimming took 6 bases from V and 5 from J; bases not matched to a gene: 11. The CDR3 is 15 amino acids. CDR1 and CDR2 from the germline V gene are MNHEY and SVGAGI. The CDR3 sequence: CASRPGGAPPTEAFF. DNA for the CDR3: TGTGCCAGCAGACCAGGGGGCGCCCCCCCAACTGAAGCTTTCTTT.